What follows are 13 T cell receptor beta chains derived from one specimen sequenced in a study of shared clonotypes between healthy human individuals. The method was immunoSEQ multiplex PCR; TCRdb's version includes in-frame clones alone and lacks a portion of them. The sample comprises 950,000 to 1,100,000 clones, 65% to 75% of which are singletons, and approximately 1.5% rests with the top ten. The material sequenced was memory CD4+ T cells sorted from blood. Subset indicated: CD45RA-negative fraction. The receptor set was obtained from a man between 18 and 35 years old in good health.

Of note for this clone: A much larger clone lies one base from this, so it may be a read error. This sequence joins TRBV2 and TRBJ2-3; TRBD2 matches 12 bases. V was pared by 6 bases and J by 0 bases, with 1 base of the junction left unmatched. From germline, CDR1 is SNHLY and CDR2 FYNNEI. The CDR3 consists of 15 residues. CDR3 amino acids: CASRGLAGSTDTQYF. CDR3 nucleotides: TGTGCCAGCAGAGGACTAGCGGGGAGCACAGATACGCAGTATTTT.

The chain has TRBV4-1 and TRBJ2-7, with D possibly matching TRBD2 (5 bases). Germline CDR1 MGHRA, CDR2 YSYEKL. The germline V and J ends were trimmed by 0 bases and 1 base, with 10 bases remaining between them. The CDR3 consists of 15 residues. CDR3 sequence: CASSQDGRESYEQYF. The CDR3 DNA reads TGCGCCAGCAGCCAAGACGGAAGGGAGTCCTACGAGCAGTACTTC.

This chain joins TRBV7-9 and TRBJ2-3; possibly TRBD1 for D (6 bases). Per the germline V gene, CDR1 is SEHNR and CDR2 is FQNEAQ (reference sequence). The V and J ends lost 5 bases and 2 bases respectively, with 11 bases between them. The CDR3 is made up of 14 amino acids. CDR3 sequence: CASSLRQATDTQYF. The CDR3 bases are TGTGCCAGCAGCCTAAGACAGGCCACAGATACGCAGTATTTT. The full variable domain, with the rest looked up from reference TRBV7-9 and TRBJ2-3, is DTGVSQNPRHKITKRGQNVTFRCDPISEHNRLYWYRQTLGQGPEFLTYFQNEAQLEKSRLLSDRFSAERPKGSFSTLEIQRTEQGDSAMYLCASSLRQATDTQYFGPGTRLTVL.

The gene calls are TRBV7-2 and TRBJ2-7; D perhaps matches TRBD1 (6 bases). V dropped 5 bases and J dropped 7 bases, with 15 bases sitting between them. This CDR3 is built from 13 residues. Germline assignment: CDR1 SGHTA and CDR2 FQGNSA. The CDR3 region is CASSGNEQGEQYF. The CDR3 bases are TGTGCCAGCAGCGGGAATGAGCAGGGGGAGCAGTACTTC.

Here the CDR3 DNA reads TGTGCCAGCAGCCAGCAGCCCAGGGTTCTTCGACAGGACACCGGGGAGCTGTTTTTT. As protein: CASSQQPRVLRQDTGELFF. The V gene is TRBV7-2, the J gene TRBJ2-2; D is perhaps TRBD1 (6 bases). Germline V gives CDR1 SGHTA, CDR2 FQGNSA. The CDR3 totals 19 residues. V was shortened by 5 bases and J by 3 bases, with 25 bases between the two germline ends.

As to this clone: Different DNA sequences within this sample yield the same CDR3. This chain connects TRBV30 to TRBJ2-5, with 9 bases matching TRBD2. The closer fit of TRBJ2-7 to the DNA end suggests the J call may be wrong. The V gene's germline CDR1 is GTSNPN and CDR2 SVGIG (reference sequence). The length of the CDR3 is 12 residues. The CDR3: CALAGNSYEQYF. The CDR3 DNA follows: TGTGCCCTAGCGGGGAACTCCTACGAGCAGTACTTC.

This clone has only a few counts. The same CDR3 also results from other DNA sequences found in this sample. The chain combines TRBV10-3 with TRBJ1-3; D gene unclear. Germline V lookup: CDR1 ENHRY, CDR2 SYGVKD. This CDR3 has 12 residues. Trimming removed 2 bases at V and 4 bases at J, with 3 bases between. In DNA form, the CDR3 reads TGTGCCATCAGTGAGGCCGGAAACACCATATATTTT. It translates to CAISEAGNTIYF.

The chain links TRBV28 to TRBJ1-1; D may be TRBD1 (5 bases). V shed 5 bases and J shed 2 bases, with 9 bases lying between them. Germline V gene lookup returns CDR1 MDHEN and CDR2 SYDVKM. The CDR3 is 13 amino acids. CDR3 amino acids: CASSRQINTEAFF. The CDR3, as DNA: TGTGCCAGCAGTAGACAGATTAACACTGAAGCTTTCTTT. The full variable domain, with the rest looked up from reference TRBV28 and TRBJ1-1, is DVKVTQSSRYLVKRTGEKVFLECVQDMDHENMFWYRQDPGLGLRLIYFSYDVKMKEKGDIPEGYSVSREKKERFSLILESASTNQTSMYLCASSRQINTEAFFGQGTRLTVV.

The chain has TRBV5-4 and TRBJ1-2; D is undetermined. The germline CDR1 and CDR2 sequences are SGHNT and YYREEE (reference sequence). Trimming took 4 bases from V and 7 from J, leaving 11 bases between them. The CDR3 consists of 12 residues. In DNA form, the CDR3 reads TGTGCCAGCAGCCGAGACGGGGTTGGCTACACCTTC. Its translation: CASSRDGVGYTF.

A note on this clone: The identical CDR3 is also encoded by other nucleotide sequences in the sample. The V call is TRBV7-2, the J call TRBJ2-3; D may be TRBD2 (6 bases). The V and J ends lost 6 bases and 2 bases respectively, with 12 bases between them. There are 14 residues in the CDR3. Germline CDR1 and CDR2: SGHTA and FQGNSA. This CDR3 reads CASSPGLSTDTQYF. CDR3 nucleotides: TGTGCCAGCAGTCCGGGACTTTCCACAGATACGCAGTATTTT. Variable domain in full (rest from reference TRBV7-2 and TRBJ2-3): GAGVSQSPSNKVTEKGKDVELRCDPISGHTALYWYRQSLGQGLEFLIYFQGNSAPDKSGLPSDRFSAERTGGSVSTLTIQRTQQEDSAVYLCASSPGLSTDTQYFGPGTRLTVL.

Turning to this clone: Being one base from a much bigger clone, this may be a read error. This sample also contains other DNA sequences that code for the same CDR3. CDR3 nucleotide sequence: TGTGCCAGCAGCCGCAACACTGAAGCTTTCTTT. Translated, it gives CASSRNTEAFF. This sequence joins TRBV7-9 and TRBJ1-1; no reliable D call. In germline, CDR1 is SEHNR, CDR2 FQNEAQ (reference sequence). Trimming stripped 5 bases from V and 2 bases from J, with 3 bases between. The CDR3 runs to 11 residues. Filled out from reference TRBV7-9 and TRBJ1-1, the complete variable domain reads DTGVSQNPRHKITKRGQNVTFRCDPISEHNRLYWYRQTLGQGPEFLTYFQNEAQLEKSRLLSDRFSAERPKGSFSTLEIQRTEQGDSAMYLCASSRNTEAFFGQGTRLTVV.

The rearrangement uses TRBV5-1 and TRBJ1-4; D may be TRBD1 (6 bases). Germline values: CDR1 SGHRS, CDR2 YFSETQ. CDR3 size: 17 residues. Trimming shortened V by 4 bases and J by 4 bases, and 20 bases separated the two germline ends. In DNA, the CDR3 is TGCGCCAGCAGCCCCACCTCCTTGGGACAACATAATGAAAAACTGTTTTTT. This encodes CASSPTSLGQHNEKLFF.

This clone was recorded once. The sample carries other DNA sequences with the same CDR3. The chain recombines TRBV9 with TRBJ2-1, with D possibly being TRBD1 or TRBD2 (5 bases each). Trimming removed 0 bases from V and 2 bases from J, with 9 bases in between. The CDR3 totals 15 residues. CDR1 is SGDLS and CDR2 is YYNGEE in the germline V gene. CDR3: CASSVAGDPYNEQFF. CDR3 nucleotides: TGTGCCAGCAGCGTAGCTGGGGACCCCTACAATGAGCAGTTCTTC.